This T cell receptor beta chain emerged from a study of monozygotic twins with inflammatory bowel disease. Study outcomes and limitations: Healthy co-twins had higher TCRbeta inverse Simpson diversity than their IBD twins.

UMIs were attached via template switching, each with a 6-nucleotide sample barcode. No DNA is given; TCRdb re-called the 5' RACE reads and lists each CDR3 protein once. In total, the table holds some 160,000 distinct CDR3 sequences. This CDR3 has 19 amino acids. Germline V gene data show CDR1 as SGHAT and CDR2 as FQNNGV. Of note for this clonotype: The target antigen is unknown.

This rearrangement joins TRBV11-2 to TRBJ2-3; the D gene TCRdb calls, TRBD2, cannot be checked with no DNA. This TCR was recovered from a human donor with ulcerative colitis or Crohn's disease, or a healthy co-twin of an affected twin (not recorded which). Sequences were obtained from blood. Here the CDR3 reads CASSLDLSKGPFSTDTQYF.